One T cell receptor (beta chain) is described in this entry. The data were taken from a study of human T cells and chemical hapten exposure. The V end was cut by 5 bases, the J end by 3 bases, with 14 bases between. The CDR3 extends over 14 amino acids. Looked up from germline, CDR1 is SGHAT and CDR2 is FQNNGV. Stated time point: pre-sensitization, week 0. As to treatment: therapeutic diphenylcyclopropenone sensitization with weekly scalp DPC. One entry per CDR3 protein results from TCRdb running MiXCR on the RACE reads. The data contain under 200,000 distinct CDR3 sequences, around 30% of them seen just once; the ten biggest clones take up roughly 3%.

The chain combines TRBV11-2 with TRBJ2-7, with D possibly TRBD1 on 5 matching bases. This specimen was whole blood, taken in connection with sensitization to the hapten diphenylcyclopropenone (DPC). This clonotype was sampled from a woman aged 25 to 39 with alopecia areata. Some clones in this sample may be carry-over from other donors' samples. The CDR3 DNA is TGTGCCAGCAGCACAGGCCTCGGAAACTACGAGCAGTACTTC. As protein: CASSTGLGNYEQYF.